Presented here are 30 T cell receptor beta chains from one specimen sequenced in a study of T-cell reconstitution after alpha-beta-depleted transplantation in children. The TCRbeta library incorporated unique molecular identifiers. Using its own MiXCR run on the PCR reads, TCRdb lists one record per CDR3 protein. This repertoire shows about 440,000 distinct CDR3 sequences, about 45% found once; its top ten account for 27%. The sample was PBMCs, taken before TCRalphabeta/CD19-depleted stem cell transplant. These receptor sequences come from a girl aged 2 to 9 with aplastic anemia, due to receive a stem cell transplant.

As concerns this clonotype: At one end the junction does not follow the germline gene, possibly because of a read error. The CDR3 DNA is TGCAGTGCTAGGGGACTAGCGGCTACAGATACGCATTATTTT. Residues: CSARGLAATDTHYF. This chain joins TRBV20-1 and TRBJ2-3; 11 nucleotides line up with TRBD2. Per the germline V gene, CDR1 is DFQATT and CDR2 is SNEGSKA (reference sequence). The CDR3 has 14 amino acids.

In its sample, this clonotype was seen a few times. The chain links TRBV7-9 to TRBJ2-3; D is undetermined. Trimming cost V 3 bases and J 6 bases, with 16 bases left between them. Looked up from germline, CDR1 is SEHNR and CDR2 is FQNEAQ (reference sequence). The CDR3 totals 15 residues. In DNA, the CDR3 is TGTGCCAGCAGCTTTCGTGACACCGGTCGGGATACGCAGTATTTT. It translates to CASSFRDTGRDTQYF.

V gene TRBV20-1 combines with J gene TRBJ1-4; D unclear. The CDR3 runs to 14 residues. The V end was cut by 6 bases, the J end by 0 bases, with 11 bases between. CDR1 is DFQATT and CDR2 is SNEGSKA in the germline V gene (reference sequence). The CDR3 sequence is CSAAMDATNEKLFF. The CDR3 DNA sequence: TGCAGTGCAGCGATGGATGCAACTAATGAAAAACTGTTTTTT.

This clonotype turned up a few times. The CDR3, as DNA: TGCAGTGCAGGGACCCAGCTGGAGACCCAGTACTTC. Encoded protein: CSAGTQLETQYF. This chain connects TRBV20-1 to TRBJ2-5; the D gene could be TRBD1 or TRBD2 (5 bases each). V dropped 6 bases and J dropped 5 bases, with 13 bases sitting between them. This CDR3 is 12 amino acids long. The germline V gene has CDR1 DFQATT and CDR2 SNEGSKA (reference sequence).

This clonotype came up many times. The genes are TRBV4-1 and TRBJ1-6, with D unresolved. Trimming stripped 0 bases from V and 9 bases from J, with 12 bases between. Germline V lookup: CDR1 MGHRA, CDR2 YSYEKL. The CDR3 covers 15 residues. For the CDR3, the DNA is TGCGCCAGCAGCCAAGATCCCGTGGGGAGTTCACCCCTCCACTTT. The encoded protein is CASSQDPVGSSPLHF.

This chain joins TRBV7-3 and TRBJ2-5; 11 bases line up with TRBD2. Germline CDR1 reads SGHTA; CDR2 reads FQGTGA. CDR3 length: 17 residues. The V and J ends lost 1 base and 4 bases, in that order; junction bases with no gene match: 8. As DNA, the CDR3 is TGTGCCAGCAGCTTAATATTCAGAACTAGCGGGGGAGAGACCCAGTACTTC. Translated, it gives CASSLIFRTSGGETQYF.

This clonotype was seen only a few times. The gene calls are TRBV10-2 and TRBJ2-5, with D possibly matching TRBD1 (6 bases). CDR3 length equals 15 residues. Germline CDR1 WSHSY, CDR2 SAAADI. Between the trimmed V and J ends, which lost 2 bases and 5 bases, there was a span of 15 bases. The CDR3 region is CASSEKNRAGETQYF. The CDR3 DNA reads TGCGCCAGCAGTGAGAAGAACAGGGCGGGTGAGACCCAGTACTTC.

CDR3 region: CASSQREWAGELFF. The CDR3 DNA sequence: TGTGCCAGCAGCCAGCGGGAGTGGGCCGGGGAGCTGTTTTTT. The chain carries TRBV4-2 and TRBJ2-2; TRBD2 matches at 7 bases. There are 14 residues in the CDR3. Germline CDR1 reads LGHNA; CDR2 reads YNFKEQ. The V gene end was trimmed by 3 bases and the J gene end by 6 bases; junction bases not matched to a gene: 4.

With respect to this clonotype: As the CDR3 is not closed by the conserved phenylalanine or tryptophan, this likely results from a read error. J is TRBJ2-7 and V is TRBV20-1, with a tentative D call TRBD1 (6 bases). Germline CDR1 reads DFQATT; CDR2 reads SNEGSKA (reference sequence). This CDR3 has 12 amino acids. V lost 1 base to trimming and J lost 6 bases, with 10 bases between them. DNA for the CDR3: TGCAGTGCTAGAGTACAGGGATCCGAGCAGTACTTG. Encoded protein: CSARVQGSEQYL.

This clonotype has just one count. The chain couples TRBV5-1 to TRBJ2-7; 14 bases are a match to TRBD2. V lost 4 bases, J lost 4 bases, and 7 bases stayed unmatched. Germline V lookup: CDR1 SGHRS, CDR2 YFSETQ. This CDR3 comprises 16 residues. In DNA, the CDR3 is TGCGCCAGCAGCATCGGACTAGCGGGAGGTCCGTACGAGCAGTACTTC. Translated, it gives CASSIGLAGGPYEQYF.

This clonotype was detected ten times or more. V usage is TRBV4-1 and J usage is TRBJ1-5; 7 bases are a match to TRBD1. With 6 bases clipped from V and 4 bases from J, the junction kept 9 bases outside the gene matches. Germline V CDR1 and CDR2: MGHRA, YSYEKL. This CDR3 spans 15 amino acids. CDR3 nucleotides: TGCGCCAGCAGGGACCACGACAGGGTTAATCAGCCCCAGCATTTT. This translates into CASRDHDRVNQPQHF.

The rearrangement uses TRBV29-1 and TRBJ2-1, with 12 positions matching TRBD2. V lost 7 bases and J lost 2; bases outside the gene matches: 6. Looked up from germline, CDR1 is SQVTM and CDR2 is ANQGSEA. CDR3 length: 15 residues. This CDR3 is CSAPSGRATYNEQFF. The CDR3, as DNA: TGCAGCGCCCCTAGCGGGAGGGCCACCTACAATGAGCAGTTCTTC.

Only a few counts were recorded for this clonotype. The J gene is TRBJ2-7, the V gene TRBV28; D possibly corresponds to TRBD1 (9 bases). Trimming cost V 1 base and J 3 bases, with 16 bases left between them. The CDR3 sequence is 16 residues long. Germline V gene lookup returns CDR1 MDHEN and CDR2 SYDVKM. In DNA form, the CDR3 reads TGTGCCAGCAGTTTATCGGGAGGGACAGGGTACTACGAGCAGTACTTC. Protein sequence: CASSLSGGTGYYEQYF.

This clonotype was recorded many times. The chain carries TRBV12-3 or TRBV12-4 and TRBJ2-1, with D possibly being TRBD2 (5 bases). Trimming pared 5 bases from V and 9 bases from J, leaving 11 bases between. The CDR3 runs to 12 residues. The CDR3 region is CASSPQLGEQFF. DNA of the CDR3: TGTGCCAGCAGTCCACAACTAGGTGAGCAGTTCTTC.

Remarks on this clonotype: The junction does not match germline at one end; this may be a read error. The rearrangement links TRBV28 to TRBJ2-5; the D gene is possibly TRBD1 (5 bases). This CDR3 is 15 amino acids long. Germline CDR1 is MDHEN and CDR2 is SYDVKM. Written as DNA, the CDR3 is TGTGCCAGCAGACCCAGGGTACGCATCAGAGAGACCCTGTACTTC. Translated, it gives CASRPRVRIRETLYF.

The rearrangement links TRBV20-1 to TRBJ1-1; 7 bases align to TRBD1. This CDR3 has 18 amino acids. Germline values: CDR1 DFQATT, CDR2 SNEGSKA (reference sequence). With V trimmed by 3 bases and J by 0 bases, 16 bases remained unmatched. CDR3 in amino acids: CSARRGGSRMRLNTEAFF. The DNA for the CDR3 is TGCAGTGCTAGGAGAGGGGGCTCCAGGATGAGATTGAACACTGAAGCTTTCTTT.

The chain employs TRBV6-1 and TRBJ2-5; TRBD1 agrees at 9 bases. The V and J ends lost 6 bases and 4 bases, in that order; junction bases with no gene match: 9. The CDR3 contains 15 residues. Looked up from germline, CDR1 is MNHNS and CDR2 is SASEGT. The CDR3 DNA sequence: TGTGCCAGCAGAAGGGACAGGGTCCTGGTAGAGACCCAGTACTTC. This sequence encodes CASRRDRVLVETQYF.

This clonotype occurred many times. CDR3 amino acids: CASSLQGPPDTQYF. CDR3 sequence (DNA): TGCGCCAGCAGCCTACAAGGGCCCCCGGATACGCAGTATTTT. The chain combines TRBV4-3 with TRBJ2-3; D is unclear. Trimming took 4 bases from V and 6 from J, leaving 14 bases between them. CDR3 size: 14 residues. CDR1 and CDR2 (germline): LGHNA, YSLEER.

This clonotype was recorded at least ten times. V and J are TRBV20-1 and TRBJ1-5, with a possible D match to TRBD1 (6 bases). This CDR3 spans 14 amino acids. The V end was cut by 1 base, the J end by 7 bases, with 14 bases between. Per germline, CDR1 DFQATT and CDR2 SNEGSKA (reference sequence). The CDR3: CSARGTGGPQPQHF. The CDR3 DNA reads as TGCAGTGCTAGAGGCACGGGGGGCCCCCAGCCCCAGCATTTT.

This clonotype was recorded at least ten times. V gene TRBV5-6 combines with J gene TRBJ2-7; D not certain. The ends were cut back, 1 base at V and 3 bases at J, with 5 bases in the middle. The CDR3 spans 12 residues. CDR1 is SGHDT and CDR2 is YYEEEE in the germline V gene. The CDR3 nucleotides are TGTGCCAGCAGCTTGACCCGCTACGAGCAGTACTTC. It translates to CASSLTRYEQYF.

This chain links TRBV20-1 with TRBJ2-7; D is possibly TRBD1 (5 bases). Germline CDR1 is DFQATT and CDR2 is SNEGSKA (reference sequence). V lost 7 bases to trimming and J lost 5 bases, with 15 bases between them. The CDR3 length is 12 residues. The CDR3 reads CSGEDISHEQYF. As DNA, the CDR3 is TGCAGTGGAGAGGACATAAGCCACGAGCAGTACTTC.

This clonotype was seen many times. The CDR3 loop reads CSVEGGAFYGYTF. CDR3 nucleotides: TGCAGCGTTGAAGGCGGGGCTTTCTATGGCTACACCTTC. This sequence joins TRBV29-1 and TRBJ1-2; the D gene is possibly TRBD1 (5 bases). The CDR3 spans 13 residues. Trimming took off 1 base at V and 4 bases at J, with 10 bases between the two ends. CDR1 is SQVTM, CDR2 ANQGSEA, per germline.

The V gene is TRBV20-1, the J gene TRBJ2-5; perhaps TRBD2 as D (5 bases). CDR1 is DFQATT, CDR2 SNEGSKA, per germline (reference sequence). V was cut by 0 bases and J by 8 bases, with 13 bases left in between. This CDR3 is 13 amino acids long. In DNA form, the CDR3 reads TGCAGTGCTAGAGACCCCGAGGGTGGAACCCAGTACTTC. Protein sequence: CSARDPEGGTQYF.

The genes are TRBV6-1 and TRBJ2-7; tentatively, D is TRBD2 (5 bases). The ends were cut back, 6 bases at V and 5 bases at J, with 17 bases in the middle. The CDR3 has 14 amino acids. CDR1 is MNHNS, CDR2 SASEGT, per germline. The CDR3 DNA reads TGTGCCAGCAGCGCCGCTAGCAATTCTCACGAGCAGTACTTC. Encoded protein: CASSAASNSHEQYF.

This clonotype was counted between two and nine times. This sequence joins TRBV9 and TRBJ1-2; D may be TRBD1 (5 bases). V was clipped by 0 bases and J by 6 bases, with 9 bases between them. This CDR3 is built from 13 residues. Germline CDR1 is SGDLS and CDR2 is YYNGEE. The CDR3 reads CASSVGDGDGYTF. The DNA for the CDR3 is TGTGCCAGCAGCGTAGGGGACGGCGATGGCTACACCTTC.

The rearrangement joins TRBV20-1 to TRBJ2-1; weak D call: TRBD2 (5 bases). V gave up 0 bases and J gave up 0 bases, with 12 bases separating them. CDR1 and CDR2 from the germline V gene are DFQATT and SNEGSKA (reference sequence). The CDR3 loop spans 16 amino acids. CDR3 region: CSARDEGRASYNEQFF. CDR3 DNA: TGCAGTGCTAGAGACGAAGGGCGGGCCTCCTACAATGAGCAGTTCTTC.

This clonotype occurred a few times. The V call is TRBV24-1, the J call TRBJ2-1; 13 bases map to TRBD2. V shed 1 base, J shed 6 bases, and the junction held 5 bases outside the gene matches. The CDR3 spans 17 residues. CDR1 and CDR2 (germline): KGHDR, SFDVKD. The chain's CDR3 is CATSDFRTSGRRNEQFF. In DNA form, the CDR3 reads TGTGCCACCAGTGATTTCAGGACTAGCGGGAGACGCAATGAGCAGTTCTTC.

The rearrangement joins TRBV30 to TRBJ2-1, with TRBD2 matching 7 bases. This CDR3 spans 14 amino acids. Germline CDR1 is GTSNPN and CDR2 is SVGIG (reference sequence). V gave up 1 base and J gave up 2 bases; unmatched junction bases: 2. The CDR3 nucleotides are TGTGCCTGGAGTGCCCGGGGGGCCTACAATGAGCAGTTCTTC. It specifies CAWSARGAYNEQFF.

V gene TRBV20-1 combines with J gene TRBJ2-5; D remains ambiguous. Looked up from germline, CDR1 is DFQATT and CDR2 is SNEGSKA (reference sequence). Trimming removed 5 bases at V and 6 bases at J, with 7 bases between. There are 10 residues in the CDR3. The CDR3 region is CSAASKTQYF. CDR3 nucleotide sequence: TGCAGTGCTGCCAGTAAGACCCAGTACTTC.

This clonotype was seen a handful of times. The CDR3: CASSPPDGVPKNIQYF. CDR3 sequence (DNA): TGTGCCAGCTCACCACCTGATGGGGTACCCAAAAACATTCAGTACTTC. The chain joins TRBV18 to TRBJ2-4; D is ambiguous. The length of the CDR3 is 16 residues. Trimming removed 0 bases at V and 2 bases at J, with 11 bases between. Germline CDR1 KGHSH, CDR2 LQKENI.